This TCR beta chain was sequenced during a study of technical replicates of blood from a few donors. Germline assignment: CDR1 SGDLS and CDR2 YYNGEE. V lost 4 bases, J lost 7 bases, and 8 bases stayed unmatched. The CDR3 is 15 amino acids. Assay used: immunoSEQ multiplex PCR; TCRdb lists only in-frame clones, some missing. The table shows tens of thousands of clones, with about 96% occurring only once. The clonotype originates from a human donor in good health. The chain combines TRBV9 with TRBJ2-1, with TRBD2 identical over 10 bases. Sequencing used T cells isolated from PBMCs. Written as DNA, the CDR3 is TGTGCCAGCAGCCCAAGCGGGAGGGCCTTAAATGAGCAGTTCTTC. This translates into CASSPSGRALNEQFF. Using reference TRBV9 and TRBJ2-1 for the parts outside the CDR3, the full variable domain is DSGVTQTPKHLITATGQRVTLRCSPRSGDLSVYWYQQSLDQGLQFLIQYYNGEERAKGNILERFSAQQFPDLHSELNLSSLELGDSALYFCASSPSGRALNEQFFGPGTRLTVL.